Described below is a single T cell receptor beta chain sequence and its context. Its target is not known. CDR1 is DFQATT and CDR2 is SNEGSKA in the germline V gene (reference sequence). This CDR3 comprises 11 residues. V dropped 6 bases and J dropped 5; count of bases not matched to a gene: 3. These data are taken from a study of T cell responses to AZD1222 COVID-19 vaccine. TCRdb's copy holds only in-frame clones and misses some; the assay was immunoSEQ multiplex PCR. This table has more than 120,000 clones, around 84% appearing once. Study results and limitations: Regions 160-218 and 743-854 dominated among vaccine-associated CD4 TCRs spanning spike.

The TCR originated in an adult who received the AZD1222 COVID-19 vaccine. This chain connects TRBV20-1 to TRBJ1-2, with 7 bases lining up with TRBD1. The source material was peripheral blood, sampled 28 days after the second AZD1222 dose. In DNA form, the CDR3 reads TGCAGTGCGGGACAGTTTTATGGCTACACCTTC. Translating it yields CSAGQFYGYTF.